The source of this TCR beta chain is a study of CD8+CD57+ T cells in acquired aplastic anemia. Germline V gene lookup returns CDR1 SGHDN and CDR2 FVKESK. V was shortened by 4 bases and J by 6 bases, with 15 bases between the two germline ends. This CDR3 contains 14 residues. Patients who underwent sequencing had shown CD8+CD57+ cell expansion by flow cytometry. Blood sampling was performed on the patients, and none of them had received therapy by then. Investigators profiled TCR beta VDJ and CDR3 from genomic DNA template. TCRdb reprocessed the reads with MiXCR, giving one entry per CDR3 protein. The top ten hold roughly 3.2% of the sample, which has some 160,000 distinct CDR3 sequences, roughly 50% seen once.

The V gene is TRBV14, the J gene TRBJ1-2; no definite D call. The source material was sorted CD4+, CD8+, or CD8+CD57+ T cells (not recorded which) from PBMCs. The TCR comes from a human donor with aplastic anemia. This CDR3 reads CASSPLGRRDGYTF. CDR3 nucleotides: TGTGCCAGCAGCCCCCTTGGTAGGAGGGATGGCTACACCTTC.